This TCR beta chain comes out of a study of control samples from healthy donors and cancer patients. With 3 bases removed from V and 5 bases from J, the gap between germline ends came to 11 bases. This CDR3 contains 13 residues. CDR1 is DFQATT, CDR2 SNEGSKA, per germline (reference sequence). Profiled with immunoSEQ multiplex PCR; TCRdb holds only in-frame clones, not every one. The data show 140,000 or so clones, more than 90% seen once. The clonotype was recovered from a man aged 30-40 years in good health. The chain has TRBV20-1 and TRBJ2-1; D unresolved. Material for sequencing was blood. The DNA of the CDR3 is TGCAGTGCTAGTTCCAGGCTGCACAATGAGCAGTTCTTC. Protein: CSASSRLHNEQFF.